This TCR beta chain emerged from a study of beta chain features in type 1 diabetes. Study-wide context: Across every sample, around 98 million sorted cells were examined in total. Overall study results and limits: Type 1 diabetes patients had fewer VDJ junction insertions and more deletions. Shorter TCRB CDR3s, moderately but significantly so, were found in Type 1 diabetes patients in all four CD4+ subsets. Naive, central memory and Treg TCRB repertoires appeared more alike in patients than in healthy donors.

Each of the sorted populations had a purity greater than 95%. Comment on this clone: What it binds is not known.

The CDR3 totals 14 residues. V shed 6 bases and J 4 bases; nucleotides not matched to a gene: 8. Germline CDR1 is SQVTM and CDR2 is ANQGSEA. The study reverse transcribed the entire isolated RNA, so it sequenced expressed TCRB transcripts. Sequencing used immunoSEQ multiplex PCR; TCRdb keeps in-frame clones, though not all of them. The repertoire has hundreds of thousands of clones, about 14% of them found once; the top ten carry 0.035% to 0.045%. The origin of this receptor is a young man with type 1 diabetes. Sequencing input: naive CD4+ T cells from blood. The chain has TRBV29-1 and TRBJ2-7; 11 nucleotides match TRBD1. The CDR3 loop is CSVEMGTGGYEQYF. CDR3 coding DNA: TGCAGCGTCGAGATGGGGACAGGGGGGTACGAGCAGTACTTC.